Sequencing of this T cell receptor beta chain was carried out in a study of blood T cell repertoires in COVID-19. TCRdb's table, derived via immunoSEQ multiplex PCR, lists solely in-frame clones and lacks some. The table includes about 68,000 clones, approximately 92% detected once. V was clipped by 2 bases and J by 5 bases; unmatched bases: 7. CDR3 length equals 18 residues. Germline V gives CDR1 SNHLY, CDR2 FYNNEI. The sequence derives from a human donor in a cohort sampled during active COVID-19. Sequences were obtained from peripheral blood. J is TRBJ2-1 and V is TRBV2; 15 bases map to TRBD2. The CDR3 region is CASSEWGGLAGGNNEQFF. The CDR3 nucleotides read TGTGCCAGCAGTGAATGGGGTGGACTAGCGGGGGGGAACAATGAGCAGTTCTTC.